Listed here are 21 T cell receptor beta chains from one sample, sequenced in a study of cytomegalovirus exposure and HLA in healthy donors. The PCR was carried out with 60 Vbeta primers and 13 Jbeta primers. TCRdb keeps only in-frame clones here, not all; method: immunoSEQ multiplex PCR. The repertoire includes around 220,000 clones, 65% to 80% of them detected once, and approximately 0.22% sits in the top ten. Specimen: PBMCs. Receptors originate from a girl aged 2-15 years in good health and CMV-seronegative.

The chain couples TRBV7-9 to TRBJ1-1; TRBD1 agrees at 7 bases. The germline V gene encodes CDR1 SEHNR and CDR2 FQNEAQ (reference sequence). The CDR3 spans 14 residues. V lost 4 bases to trimming and J lost 1 base; unmatched junction nucleotides: 3. CDR3 in DNA: TGTGCCAGCAGCTCGACAGGGCAGAACACTGAAGCTTTCTTT. It encodes CASSSTGQNTEAFF.

In its sample, this clone was seen a few times. The chain links TRBV5-4 to TRBJ1-1; 7 nucleotides match TRBD1. Germline CDR1 reads SGHNT; CDR2 reads YYREEE (reference sequence). The CDR3 sequence is 16 residues long. The junction had 5 bases not matched to a gene; V was cut back by 0 bases and J by 0 bases. The CDR3 DNA is TGTGCCAGCAGCTTGGGGGGACAGACCATGAACACTGAAGCTTTCTTT. The encoded protein is CASSLGGQTMNTEAFF.

This clone turned up a few times. This chain joins TRBV6-1 and TRBJ2-1, with 7 bases lining up with TRBD1. J was trimmed by 3 bases and V by 5 bases; bases with no gene match: 4. CDR1 is MNHNS and CDR2 is SASEGT in the germline V gene. The CDR3 has 14 residues. CDR3 region: CASSPDRIYNEQFF. The CDR3 coding sequence is TGTGCCAGCAGTCCGGACAGGATCTACAATGAGCAGTTCTTC.

The chain is built from TRBV2 and TRBJ2-5; D might be TRBD2 (5 bases). CDR1 and CDR2 from the germline V gene are SNHLY and FYNNEI. CDR3 length: 11 amino acids. V was pared by 3 bases and J by 7 bases, with 6 bases between. The CDR3 DNA is TGTGCCAGCAGTGACAGCGGGACCCAGTACTTC. It codes for CASSDSGTQYF.

The chain uses TRBV27 and TRBJ1-1, with 7 positions matching TRBD1. CDR1 is MNHEY and CDR2 is SMNVEV in the germline V gene (reference sequence). V shed 0 bases and J 5 bases; nucleotides not matched to a gene: 6. This CDR3 is 15 amino acids long. The CDR3 nucleotides read TGTGCCAGCAGTTTATCGCGGACAGGCCGTACTGAAGCTTTCTTT. As protein: CASSLSRTGRTEAFF.

The chain has TRBV5-6 and TRBJ1-2; TRBD1 matches 7 bases. This CDR3 is 17 amino acids long. Germline CDR1 and CDR2: SGHDT and YYEEEE. J was trimmed by 4 bases and V by 2 bases; bases with no gene match: 14. The CDR3 protein is CASSFPSKGAETYGYTF. CDR3 in DNA: TGTGCCAGCAGCTTCCCCAGCAAGGGGGCGGAAACCTATGGCTACACCTTC.

This clone has a single count. The chain couples TRBV9 to TRBJ2-4; a weak D match, TRBD1 (6 bases). The CDR3 is made up of 14 amino acids. V shed 2 bases and J shed 9 bases, with 15 bases lying between them. Germline values: CDR1 SGDLS, CDR2 YYNGEE. The CDR3: CASSVQGSGAIQYF. The CDR3 DNA sequence: TGTGCCAGCAGCGTTCAAGGGTCAGGGGCCATTCAGTACTTC.

This sequence joins TRBV29-1 and TRBJ1-1, with D possibly matching TRBD1 (6 bases). Germline lookup yields CDR1 SQVTM and CDR2 ANQGSEA. CDR3 length: 13 amino acids. V lost 4 bases to trimming and J lost 4 bases, with 13 bases between them. The CDR3 DNA reads as TGCAGCGTTGGTGACAGGCTAGGCACTGAAGCTTTCTTT. Amino acids: CSVGDRLGTEAFF.

V usage is TRBV5-1 and J usage is TRBJ2-7; maybe TRBD2 (5 bases). The CDR3 loop spans 17 amino acids. V was pared by 1 base and J by 5 bases, with 22 bases between. The germline CDR1 and CDR2 sequences are SGHRS and YFSETQ. CDR3 in DNA: TGCGCCAGCAGCTTGTATCCGACGGGGATTGCAAACGACGAGCAGTACTTC. It encodes CASSLYPTGIANDEQYF.

This chain uses TRBV6-6 with TRBJ2-5; 7 bases are shared with TRBD1. The CDR3 contains 13 residues. With 10 bases clipped from V and 2 bases from J, the junction kept 7 bases outside the gene matches. Germline V gene data show CDR1 as MNHNY and CDR2 as SVGAGI (reference sequence). CDR3 DNA: TGTGCCATCAAACCGGGACAGCAAGAGACCCAGTACTTC. It is translated as CAIKPGQQETQYF.

This rearrangement joins TRBV5-4 to TRBJ2-7; the D gene is possibly TRBD2 (5 bases). CDR1 is SGHNT and CDR2 is YYREEE in the germline V gene (reference sequence). The CDR3 loop spans 15 amino acids. The ends were cut back, 0 bases at V and 1 base at J, with 11 bases in the middle. The CDR3 loop reads CASSLAGIASYEQYF. In DNA form, the CDR3 reads TGTGCCAGCAGCTTGGCCGGGATAGCTTCCTACGAGCAGTACTTC.

The chain employs TRBV11-2 and TRBJ1-2; 7 bases fit TRBD1. CDR3 length equals 15 residues. The V segment lost 0 bases and the J segment 3 bases; nucleotides outside the gene matches: 4. The germline V gene encodes CDR1 SGHAT and CDR2 FQNNGV. Here the CDR3 DNA reads TGTGCCAGCAGCTTAGATAGCAGGGGGGACTATGGCTACACCTTC. It encodes CASSLDSRGDYGYTF. The variable domain in full, with the rest retrieved from reference TRBV11-2 and TRBJ1-2, is EAGVAQSPRYKIIEKRQSVAFWCNPISGHATLYWYQQILGQGPKLLIQFQNNGVVDDSQLPKDRFSAERLKGVDSTLKIQPAKLEDSAVYLCASSLDSRGDYGYTFGSGTRLTVV.

This clone was observed once. The chain employs TRBV18 and TRBJ2-7, with 9 bases matching TRBD2. This CDR3 region has 16 residues. V dropped 4 bases and J dropped 5; count of bases not matched to a gene: 12. From germline, CDR1 is KGHSH and CDR2 LQKENI. CDR3 sequence reads: CASSLDFAGGPNEQYF. The CDR3, as DNA: TGTGCCAGCTCACTGGACTTTGCGGGAGGGCCCAACGAGCAGTACTTC.

This clone was recorded a few times. The CDR3 spells CASSFGLKGATNEKLFF. The CDR3 region has the DNA TGTGCCAGCAGCTTCGGTCTGAAGGGAGCAACTAATGAAAAACTGTTTTTT. V is TRBV5-5 and J is TRBJ1-4; D gene ambiguous. V lost 2 bases to trimming and J lost 0 bases, with 14 bases between them. CDR1 is SGHKS, CDR2 YYEKEE, per germline (reference sequence). The CDR3 consists of 17 residues.

The chain's CDR3 is CASSPALRDTEAFF. CDR3 nucleotides: TGTGCCAGCAGCCCCGCCTTGCGGGACACTGAAGCTTTCTTT. The V and J genes are TRBV7-9 and TRBJ1-1, with no clear D. The CDR3 has 14 residues. Germline lookup yields CDR1 SEHNR and CDR2 FQNEAQ (reference sequence). V was shortened by 5 bases and J by 3 bases, with 13 bases between the two germline ends.

V gene TRBV18 combines with J gene TRBJ2-7; D perhaps matches TRBD1 (6 bases). V lost 5 bases and J 4 bases, leaving 9 bases between the germline ends. Germline CDR1 reads KGHSH; CDR2 reads LQKENI. CDR3 length equals 12 residues. The CDR3: CASSTDSYEQYF. The CDR3 coding sequence is TGTGCCAGCTCAACGGACAGTTACGAGCAGTACTTC.

The chain carries TRBV6-5 and TRBJ2-7, with 9 bases matching TRBD2. This CDR3 spans 15 amino acids. Germline trimming cut 4 bases from V and 3 bases from J; bases unmatched to any gene: 7. Germline assignment: CDR1 MNHEY and CDR2 SVGAGI. CDR3 loop: CASSSLRLAVYEQYF. The DNA for the CDR3 is TGTGCCAGCAGTTCCCTCCGACTAGCGGTCTACGAGCAGTACTTC.

The chain has TRBV29-1 and TRBJ1-1; D is perhaps TRBD1 (6 bases). The V and J ends lost 2 bases and 3 bases respectively, with 13 bases between them. The CDR3 has 14 amino acids. Germline CDR1 and CDR2: SQVTM and ANQGSEA. CDR3 nucleotide sequence: TGCAGCGTTGAACAAAGACAGGCGGACACTGAAGCTTTCTTT. Residues: CSVEQRQADTEAFF.

This clone was seen only once. The gene calls are TRBV19 and TRBJ1-2; 8 bases line up with TRBD1. Germline CDR1 is LNHDA and CDR2 is SQIVND (reference sequence). Unmatched junction bases numbered 11, after V lost 5 bases and J lost 6 bases. This CDR3 is built from 15 residues. The CDR3 sequence is CASSPWTGRIDGYTF. The CDR3 DNA sequence: TGTGCCAGTAGTCCGTGGACAGGGAGAATCGATGGCTACACCTTC.

The V gene is TRBV4-2, the J gene TRBJ2-2; 7 bases align to TRBD2. Germline CDR1 and CDR2: LGHNA and YNFKEQ. V was pared by 1 base and J by 5 bases, with 1 base of the junction left unmatched. This CDR3 has 14 residues. CDR3 region: CASSQVLATGELFF. CDR3 DNA: TGTGCCAGCAGCCAAGTACTAGCGACCGGGGAGCTGTTTTTT.

The chain employs TRBV5-1 and TRBJ1-1; TRBD1 aligns across 8 bases. This CDR3 has 14 residues. The V segment lost 7 bases and the J segment 4 bases; nucleotides outside the gene matches: 9. Germline lookup yields CDR1 SGHRS and CDR2 YFSETQ. This CDR3 is CASGAGGESTEAFF. The CDR3 coding sequence is TGCGCCAGCGGGGCAGGGGGCGAAAGCACTGAAGCTTTCTTT.